These 6 T cell receptor beta chains originate from one sample sequenced in a study of blood T cell repertoires in COVID-19 (dated by TCRdb to about 2020). Library preparation used the immunoSEQ multiplex PCR assay. Imported from immuneACCESS, the table was reduced by TCRdb to in-frame sequences with V and J called. These copies leave out some clones; in studies compared against another copy, an unresolved V gene accounts for under half, and the cause of the remainder is not known. The sample has 45,000 to 60,000 clones on record, roughly 90% of them singletons. The biggest ten clones account for approximately 2.9% of the sample. Sequencing was performed on peripheral blood. All receptors come from a man aged 45 to 65 with active COVID-19.

A single count supports this clone. The rearrangement links TRBV3-1 (or the pseudogene TRBV3-2) to TRBJ1-2; D is uncertain. The CDR3 runs to 14 residues. V was trimmed by 3 bases and J by 0 bases, leaving 8 bases between them. CDR1 and CDR2 from the germline V gene are LGHDT and YNNKEL (reference sequence). CDR3 bases: TGTGCCAGCAGCCAGGTTCGGTCTAACTATGGCTACACCTTC. Translated, it gives CASSQVRSNYGYTF.

The chain joins TRBV28 to TRBJ1-2; no clear D gene. The germline V gene has CDR1 MDHEN and CDR2 SYDVKM. This CDR3 comprises 12 residues. The ends were cut back, 7 bases at V and 2 bases at J, with 8 bases in the middle. The CDR3 reads CASNGVNYGYTF. CDR3 sequence (DNA): TGTGCCAGCAACGGGGTAAACTATGGCTACACCTTC.

J is TRBJ2-2 and V is TRBV9; 13 bases fit TRBD2. Unmatched junction bases numbered 6, after V lost 3 bases and J lost 4 bases. CDR1 is SGDLS and CDR2 is YYNGEE in the germline V gene. This CDR3 has 17 amino acids. As DNA, the CDR3 is TGTGCCAGCAGCGCGGGACTAGCGGGAAAGGCCACCGGGGAGCTGTTTTTT. Translating it yields CASSAGLAGKATGELFF.

The rearrangement uses TRBV9 and TRBJ2-2, with 10 bases identical to TRBD1. The CDR3 has 15 amino acids. Germline CDR1 reads SGDLS; CDR2 reads YYNGEE. Trimming cost V 4 bases and J 6 bases; bases outside gene matches: 6. The CDR3 sequence: CASSSRQGAPGELFF. The CDR3 nucleotides are TGTGCCAGCAGCTCCCGACAGGGGGCGCCCGGGGAGCTGTTTTTT.

J is TRBJ2-2 and V is TRBV7-8; the match to TRBD1 covers 9 bases. The junction had 5 bases not matched to a gene; V was cut back by 7 bases and J by 2 bases. There are 15 residues in the CDR3. Germline CDR1 is SGHVS and CDR2 is FQNEAQ. The CDR3: CASTGTGRNTGELFF. The CDR3 bases are TGTGCCAGCACAGGGACAGGGCGAAACACCGGGGAGCTGTTTTTT.

The rearrangement uses TRBV18 and TRBJ2-3; weak D call: TRBD1 (5 bases). The CDR3 length is 13 residues. V dropped 6 bases and J dropped 3 bases, with 10 bases sitting between them. CDR1 and CDR2 (germline): KGHSH, LQKENI. The CDR3 bases are TGTGCCAGCTCTCCTCAGGGAACAGATACGCAGTATTTT. This translates into CASSPQGTDTQYF.